This TCR beta chain was retrieved from a study of T cell responses to AZD1222 COVID-19 vaccine. Trimming cost V 2 bases and J 7 bases, with 11 bases left between them. Germline V gives CDR1 SNHLY, CDR2 FYNNEI. The CDR3 runs 13 residues. In regard to this clone: Its antigen is undetermined.

Regarding the study as a whole: Of the AZD1222 recipients, only 5 to 7 were seropositive at baseline. Recipients of two AZD1222 doses showed rising Spike-specific TCR breadth and depth.

Sequenced by immunoSEQ multiplex PCR; TCRdb stores in-frame clones only, minus some. Of about 150,000 clones listed, around 93% are singletons. The J gene is TRBJ1-2, the V gene TRBV2; D uncertain. The source is an adult in good health. Sequences were derived from peripheral blood, sampled on day 0 of AZD1222 vaccination. The CDR3 coding sequence is TGTGCCAGCAGTGAAAGCAGAACAGCTGGCTACACCTTC. Translation gives CASSESRTAGYTF.